The TCR beta chain described here comes from a study of blood T cell repertoires in COVID-19. Trimming shortened V by 6 bases and J by 7 bases, and 15 bases separated the two germline ends. CDR1 and CDR2 from the germline V gene are MDHEN and SYDVKM. The CDR3 contains 13 residues. Clones were read by immunoSEQ multiplex PCR, and TCRdb kept only the in-frame ones, dropping some. The repertoire holds around 97,000 clones, with more than 70% as singletons. The chain combines TRBV28 with TRBJ1-2; the D gene is possibly TRBD1 (6 bases). The sequence derives from a human donor in a cohort sampled during active COVID-19. Sequences were obtained from peripheral blood. This CDR3 reads CASSLAGAAGYTF. In DNA, the CDR3 is TGTGCCAGCAGCCTGGCAGGGGCTGCTGGCTACACCTTC.